This T cell receptor (beta chain) was found in a study of blood T cell repertoires in COVID-19. Study-level information: Sites in the United States, Italy and Spain provided acute and convalescent COVID-19 samples. From T cells, B-cell-depleted T cells, or PBMCs came the material, which was cDNA or gDNA.

Authors' methods: How many nucleated cells were present was estimated from reference gene primer amplification. Some clones are missing from TCRdb's copy, which holds only in-frame ones; the method was immunoSEQ multiplex PCR. The DNA was the basis for D and trimming; V, J and clone size are from that table. The sample holds some 49,000 clones, less than 90% seen once. Germline values: CDR1 MNHEY, CDR2 SVGEGT. With V trimmed by 6 bases and J by 4 bases, 19 bases remained unmatched. There are 18 residues in the CDR3. This receptor was taken from a human donor in a cohort sampled during active COVID-19. The sequenced material came from peripheral blood. The chain recombines TRBV6-2 or TRBV6-3 with TRBJ2-3, with 7 bases that match TRBD2. CDR3: CASSPLGARERLSDTQYF. In DNA form, the CDR3 reads TGTGCCAGCAGCCCCCTTGGTGCGCGGGAGAGGCTGTCAGATACGCAGTATTTT.